This T cell receptor (beta chain) is drawn from a study of blood T cell repertoires in COVID-19. Germline assignment: CDR1 LNHNV and CDR2 YYDKDF (reference sequence). The J segment lost 1 base and the V segment lost 2 bases, leaving 3 bases of the junction unmatched. This CDR3 has 15 amino acids. Clones were sequenced by immunoSEQ multiplex PCR, and TCRdb holds only the in-frame ones, with some missing. This sample has 35,000 to 40,000 clones, with about four fifths found just once. The specimen sequenced was peripheral blood. This receptor was obtained from a human donor with acute or convalescent COVID-19. The donor label of this sample is uncertain. V and J are TRBV15 and TRBJ1-1, with 8 bases matching TRBD1. Written as DNA, the CDR3 is TGTGCCACCAGCAGACAAACAGGGGGGAACACTGAAGCTTTCTTT. As protein: CATSRQTGGNTEAFF.